This T cell receptor (beta chain) was profiled in a study of cytomegalovirus exposure and HLA in healthy donors. The ends lost 6 bases at V and 4 bases at J; junction bases unmatched: 12. CDR1 and CDR2 (germline): SGHVS, FNYEAQ. This CDR3 spans 18 amino acids. Study conclusions and caveats: There were over 150 TCR beta chains listed as cytomegalovirus-associated. In a later analysis, V- and J-gene trimming of beta chains associated with a DCLRE1C missense variant, replicated independently. Specificity for CMV antigens was confirmed in vitro for three of the CMV-associated chains. In a later analysis, specific HLA alleles were associated with some 16,000 TCR beta sequences at a 0.05 false discovery rate.

As to this clone: The antigen is unknown.

PCR amplification relied on 60 Vbeta primers (plus 13 Jbeta primers). The repertoire was sequenced with immunoSEQ multiplex PCR; TCRdb's copy has only in-frame clones and lacks some. In the table there are fewer than 250,000 clones, approximately 83% of which are singletons. This TCR was sampled from a woman aged 45-65 years in good health and CMV-seropositive. Sequencing was carried out using PBMCs. The chain links TRBV7-6 to TRBJ2-2; 12 bases align to TRBD1. The CDR3 loop is CASSSIGPGQGATGELFF. The CDR3 DNA sequence: TGTGCCAGCAGTTCTATTGGTCCGGGACAGGGGGCCACCGGGGAGCTGTTTTTT.